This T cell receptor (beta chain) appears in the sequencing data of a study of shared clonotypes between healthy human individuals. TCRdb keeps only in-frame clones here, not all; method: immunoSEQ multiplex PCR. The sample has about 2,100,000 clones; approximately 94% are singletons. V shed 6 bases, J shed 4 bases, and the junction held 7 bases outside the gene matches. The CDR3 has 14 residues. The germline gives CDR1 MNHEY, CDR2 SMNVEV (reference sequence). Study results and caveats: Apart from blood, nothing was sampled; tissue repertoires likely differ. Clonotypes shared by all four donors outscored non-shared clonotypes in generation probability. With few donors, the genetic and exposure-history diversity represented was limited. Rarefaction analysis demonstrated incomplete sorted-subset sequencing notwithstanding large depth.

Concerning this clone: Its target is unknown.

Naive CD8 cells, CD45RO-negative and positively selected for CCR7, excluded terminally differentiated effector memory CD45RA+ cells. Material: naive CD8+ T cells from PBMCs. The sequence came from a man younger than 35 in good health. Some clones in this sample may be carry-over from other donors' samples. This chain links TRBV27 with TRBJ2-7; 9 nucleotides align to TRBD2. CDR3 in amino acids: CASSRLAGIYEQYF. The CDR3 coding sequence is TGTGCCAGCAGCCGCCTAGCGGGAATTTACGAGCAGTACTTC.